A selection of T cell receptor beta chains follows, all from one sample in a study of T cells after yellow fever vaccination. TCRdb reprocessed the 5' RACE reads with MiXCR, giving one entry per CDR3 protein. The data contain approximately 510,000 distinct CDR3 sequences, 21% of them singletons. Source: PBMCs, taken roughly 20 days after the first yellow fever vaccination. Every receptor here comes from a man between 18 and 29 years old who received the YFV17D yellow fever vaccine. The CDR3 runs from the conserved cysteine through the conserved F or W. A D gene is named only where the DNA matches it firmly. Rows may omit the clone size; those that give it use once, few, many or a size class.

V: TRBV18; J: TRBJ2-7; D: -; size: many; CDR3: CASSPAGAGVLYEQYF; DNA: TGTGCCAGCTCACCGGCTGGGGCAGGGGTGTTGTACGAGCAGTACTTC
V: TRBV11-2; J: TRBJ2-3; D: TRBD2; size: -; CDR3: CASRRRGGRTLPSSTDTQYF; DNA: TGTGCCAGCAGGAGGCGGGGGGGCCGAACCTTACCTTCTAGCACAGATACGCAGTATTTT
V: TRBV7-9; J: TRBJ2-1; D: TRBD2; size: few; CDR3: CASSLVAGTTGEQFF; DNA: TGTGCCAGCAGCTTGGTAGCGGGGACCACTGGGGAGCAGTTCTTC
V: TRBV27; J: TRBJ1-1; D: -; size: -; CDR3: CASSLRGHAEAFF; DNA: TGTGCCAGCAGTCTACGAGGGCATGCTGAAGCTTTCTTT
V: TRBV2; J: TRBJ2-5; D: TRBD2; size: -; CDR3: CATATFLAGETQYF; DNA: TGTGCCACCGCGACCTTTCTAGCGGGGGAGACCCAGTACTTC
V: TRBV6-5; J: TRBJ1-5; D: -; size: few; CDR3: CASSSGDLRRAQHF; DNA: TGTGCCAGCAGTTCAGGGGACCTCCGTAGGGCCCAGCATTTT
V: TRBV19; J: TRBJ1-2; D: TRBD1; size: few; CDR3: CASSPVGQGRDYGYTF; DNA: TGTGCCAGTAGTCCGGTGGGACAGGGCAGGGACTATGGCTACACCTTC
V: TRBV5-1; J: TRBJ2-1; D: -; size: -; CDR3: CASSLGGPGIGNEQFF; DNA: TGCGCCAGCAGCTTGGGGGGACCGGGTATTGGCAATGAGCAGTTCTTC
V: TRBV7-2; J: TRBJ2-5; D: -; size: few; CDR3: CASSLVFGGRGTQYF; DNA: TGTGCCAGCAGCTTAGTTTTTGGGGGACGGGGGACCCAGTACTTC
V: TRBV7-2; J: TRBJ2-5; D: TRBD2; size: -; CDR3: CASSHVAGVGETQYF; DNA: TGTGCCAGCAGCCACGTAGCGGGGGTGGGAGAGACCCAGTACTTC
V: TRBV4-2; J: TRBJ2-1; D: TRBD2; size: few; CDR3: CASSQDFLAGNYNEQFF; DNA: TGTGCCAGCAGCCAAGATTTCCTAGCGGGGAACTACAATGAGCAGTTCTTC
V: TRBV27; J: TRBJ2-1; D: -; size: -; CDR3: CASTRRQAYNEQFF; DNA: TGTGCCAGCACCCGCAGGCAGGCCTACAATGAGCAGTTCTTC
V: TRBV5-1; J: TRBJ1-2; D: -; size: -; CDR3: CASSLADIFYGYTF; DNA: TGCGCCAGCAGCTTGGCCGACATCTTCTATGGCTACACCTTC
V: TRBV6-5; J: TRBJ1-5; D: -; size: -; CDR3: CASSYTGGGYLSNQPQHF; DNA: TGTGCCAGCAGTTACACCGGAGGAGGGTATTTAAGCAATCAGCCCCAGCATTTT
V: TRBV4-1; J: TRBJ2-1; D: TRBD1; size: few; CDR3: CASSQGGGSSYNEQFF; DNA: TGCGCCAGCAGCCAAGGAGGGGGCAGCTCCTACAATGAGCAGTTCTTC
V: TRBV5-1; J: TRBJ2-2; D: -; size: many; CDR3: CASSLREQDGELFF; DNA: TGCGCCAGCAGCTTGAGGGAACAGGACGGGGAGCTGTTTTTT
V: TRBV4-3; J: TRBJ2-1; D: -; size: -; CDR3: CASSQEGTGISDNEQFF; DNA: TGCGCCAGCAGCCAAGAGGGTACAGGGATCAGCGACAATGAGCAGTTCTTC
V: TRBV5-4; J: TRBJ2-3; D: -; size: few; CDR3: CASSLRHPDTQYF; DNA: TGTGCCAGCAGCTTGAGACACCCAGATACGCAGTATTTT
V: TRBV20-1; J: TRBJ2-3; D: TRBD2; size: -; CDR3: CSARAGGGYTDTQYF; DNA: TGCAGTGCTAGAGCTGGCGGGGGGTACACAGATACGCAGTATTTT
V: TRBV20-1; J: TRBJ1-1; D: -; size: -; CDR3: CSATSGVSGTEAFF; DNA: TGCAGTGCAACTAGTGGGGTCAGCGGCACTGAAGCTTTCTTT
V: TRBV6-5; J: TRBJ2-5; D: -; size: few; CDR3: CASSRDTETQYF; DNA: TGTGCCAGCAGTCGGGATACTGAGACCCAGTACTTC
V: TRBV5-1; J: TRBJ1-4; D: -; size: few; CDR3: CASSNRPSANEKLFF; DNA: TGCGCCAGCAGCAACAGGCCCAGCGCTAATGAAAAACTGTTTTTT
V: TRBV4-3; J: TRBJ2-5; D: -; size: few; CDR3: CASSHLTRDGSQETQYF; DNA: TGCGCCAGCAGCCATCTAACGCGGGACGGATCACAAGAGACCCAGTACTTC
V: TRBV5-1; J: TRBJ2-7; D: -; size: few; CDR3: CASSLGGEEHEQYF; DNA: TGCGCCAGCAGCTTGGGAGGCGAGGAACACGAGCAGTACTTC
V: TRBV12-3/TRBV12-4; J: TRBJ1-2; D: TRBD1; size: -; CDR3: CASSLEDRVYGYTF; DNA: TGTGCCAGCAGTTTAGAGGACAGGGTCTATGGCTACACCTTC
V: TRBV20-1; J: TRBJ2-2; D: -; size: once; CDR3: CSARDLGSNTGELFF; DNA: TGCAGTGCTAGAGATCTGGGGTCGAACACCGGGGAGCTGTTTTTT
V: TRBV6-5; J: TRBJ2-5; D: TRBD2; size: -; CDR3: CASSYPGGAETQYF; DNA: TGTGCCAGCAGTTACCCGGGGGGGGCGGAGACCCAGTACTTC
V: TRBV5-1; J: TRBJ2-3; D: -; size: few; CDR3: CASLKEGLSTDTQYF; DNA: TGCGCCAGCTTAAAGGAGGGGCTTAGCACAGATACGCAGTATTTT
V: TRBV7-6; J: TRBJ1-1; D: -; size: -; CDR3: CASSDRVGHGGTEAFF; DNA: TGTGCCAGCAGCGACCGGGTAGGCCATGGGGGCACTGAAGCTTTCTTT
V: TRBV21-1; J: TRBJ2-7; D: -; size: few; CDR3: CASSTYERGTGGRNF; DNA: TGTGCCAGCAGCACTTACGAGAGGGGGACAGGGGGCCGGAACTTC
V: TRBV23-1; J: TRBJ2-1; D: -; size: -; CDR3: CASTFGHRLNNEQFF; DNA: TGCGCCAGCACCTTCGGTCACCGCCTTAACAATGAGCAGTTCTTC
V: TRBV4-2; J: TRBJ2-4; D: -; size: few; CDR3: CASSPDGQSVAKNIQYF; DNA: TGTGCCAGCAGTCCGGACGGGCAGTCGGTGGCCAAAAACATTCAGTACTTC
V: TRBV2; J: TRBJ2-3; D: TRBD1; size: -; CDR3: CASSINRGETQYF; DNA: TGTGCCAGCAGTATTAACAGGGGAGAGACGCAGTATTTT
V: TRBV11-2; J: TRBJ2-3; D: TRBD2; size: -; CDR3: CASSLDPLAGLTDTQYF; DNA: TGTGCCAGCAGCTTAGACCCTCTAGCGGGCCTCACAGATACGCAGTATTTT
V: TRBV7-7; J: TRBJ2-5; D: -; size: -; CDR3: CASRGSEQETQYF; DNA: TGTGCTAGCAGAGGTTCGGAGCAAGAGACCCAGTACTTC
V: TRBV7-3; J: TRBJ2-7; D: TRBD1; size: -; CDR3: CASSPGQALSYEQYF; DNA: TGTGCCAGCAGCCCCGGACAGGCCCTCTCCTACGAGCAGTACTTC
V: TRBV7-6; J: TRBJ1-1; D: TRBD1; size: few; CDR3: CASSWPKGTDDTEAFF; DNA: TGTGCCAGCAGCTGGCCGAAGGGGACAGATGACACTGAAGCTTTCTTT
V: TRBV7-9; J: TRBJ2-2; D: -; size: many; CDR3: CASSQRRINTGELFF; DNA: TGTGCCAGCAGCCAGCGACGGATAAACACCGGGGAGCTGTTTTTT
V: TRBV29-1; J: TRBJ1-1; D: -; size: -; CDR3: CSVSQNTEAFF; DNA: TGCAGCGTTAGTCAGAACACTGAAGCTTTCTTT
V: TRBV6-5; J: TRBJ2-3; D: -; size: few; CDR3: CASSYSPRGGPTDTQYF; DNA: TGTGCCAGCAGTTACTCGCCCCGCGGGGGCCCCACAGATACGCAGTATTTT
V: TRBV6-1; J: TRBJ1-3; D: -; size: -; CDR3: CASSEYGNTIYF; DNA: TGTGCCAGCAGTGAATATGGAAACACCATATATTTT
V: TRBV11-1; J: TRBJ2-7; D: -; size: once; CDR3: CASSQELGYEQYF; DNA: TGTGCCAGCAGCCAAGAACTCGGCTACGAGCAGTACTTC
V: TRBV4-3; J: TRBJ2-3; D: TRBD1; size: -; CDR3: CASSQGPGQASEDTQYF; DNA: TGCGCCAGCAGCCAAGGTCCGGGACAGGCGTCTGAGGATACGCAGTATTTT
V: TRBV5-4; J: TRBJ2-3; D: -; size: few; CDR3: CASSEGGASSTDTQYF; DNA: TGTGCCAGCAGCGAGGGGGGGGCTTCTAGCACAGATACGCAGTATTTT
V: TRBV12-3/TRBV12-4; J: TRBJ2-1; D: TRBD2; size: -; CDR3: CASNPSGYNEQFF; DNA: TGTGCCAGCAATCCTAGCGGGTACAATGAGCAGTTCTTC
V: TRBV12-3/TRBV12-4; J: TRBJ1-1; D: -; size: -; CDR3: CASSPKGGNTEAFF; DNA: TGTGCCAGCAGCCCAAAGGGCGGGAACACTGAAGCTTTCTTT
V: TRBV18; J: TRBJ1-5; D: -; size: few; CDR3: CASSPAGDQPQHF; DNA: TGTGCCAGCTCACCAGCGGGCGATCAGCCCCAGCATTTT
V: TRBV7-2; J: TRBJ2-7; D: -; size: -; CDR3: CASSSSFDGTSFF; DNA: TGTGCCAGCAGCTCTTCCTTCGACGGGACCTCATTCTTC
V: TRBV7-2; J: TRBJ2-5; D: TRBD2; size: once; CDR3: CASSLAPTSGGGRLQTQYF; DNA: TGTGCCAGCAGCTTAGCCCCAACTAGCGGGGGCGGAAGGTTGCAGACCCAGTACTTC